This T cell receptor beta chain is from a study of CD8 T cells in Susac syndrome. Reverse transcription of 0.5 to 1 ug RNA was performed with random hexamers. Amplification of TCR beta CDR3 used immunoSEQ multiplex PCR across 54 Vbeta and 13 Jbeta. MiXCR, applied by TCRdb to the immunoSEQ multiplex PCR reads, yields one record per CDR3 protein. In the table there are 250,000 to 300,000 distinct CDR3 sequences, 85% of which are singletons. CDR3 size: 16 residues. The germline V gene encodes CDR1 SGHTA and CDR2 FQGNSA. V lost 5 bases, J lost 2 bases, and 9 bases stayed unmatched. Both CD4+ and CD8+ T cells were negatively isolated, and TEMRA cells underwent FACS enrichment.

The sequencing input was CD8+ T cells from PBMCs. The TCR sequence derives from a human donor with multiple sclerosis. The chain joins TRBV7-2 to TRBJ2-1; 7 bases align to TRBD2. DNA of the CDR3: TGTGCCAGCAGCGCCCACCCTAGCGGACCCTACAATGAGCAGTTCTTC. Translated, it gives CASSAHPSGPYNEQFF.